This record looks at one T cell receptor (beta chain) sequence and its context. This specimen belongs to a study of blood T cell repertoires in COVID-19. Some clones are missing from TCRdb's copy, which holds only in-frame ones; the method was immunoSEQ multiplex PCR. The sample lists a few hundred thousand clones; around 90% were seen once. The CDR3 extends over 13 amino acids. Trimming removed 5 bases from V and 4 bases from J, with 11 bases in between. Germline loops: CDR1 LNHDA, CDR2 SQIVND (reference sequence). Sequenced material: peripheral blood. This chain links TRBV19 with TRBJ1-2; TRBD1 is a possible D gene (5 bases). This TCR derives from a man aged 50 or older with active or convalescent COVID-19. CDR3 DNA sequence: TGTGCCAGTAGTCCGCGGGGGTTCTATGGCTACACCTTC. This gives the protein CASSPRGFYGYTF.